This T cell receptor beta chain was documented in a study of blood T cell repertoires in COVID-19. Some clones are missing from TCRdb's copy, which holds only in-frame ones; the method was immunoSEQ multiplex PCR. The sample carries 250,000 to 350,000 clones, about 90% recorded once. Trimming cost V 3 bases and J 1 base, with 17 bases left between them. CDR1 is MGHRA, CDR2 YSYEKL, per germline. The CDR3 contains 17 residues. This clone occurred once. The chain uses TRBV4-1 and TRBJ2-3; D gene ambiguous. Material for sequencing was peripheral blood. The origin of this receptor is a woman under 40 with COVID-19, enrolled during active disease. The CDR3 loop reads CASSQAVIPVGTDTQYF. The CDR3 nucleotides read TGCGCCAGCAGCCAGGCGGTAATTCCCGTTGGCACAGATACGCAGTATTTT.